Sequencing of this TCR beta chain was carried out in a study of siplizumab effects on memory and regulatory T cells. This table comes from immunoSEQ multiplex PCR, and its TCRdb copy is limited to in-frame clones, with some not included. Counted here are around 100,000 clones, more than 85% occurring once; the ten biggest clones make up 0.14% to 0.15%. The sequencing sample was made of CD4+ T cells sorted from blood. The origin of this receptor is a human donor in good health.

Here the CDR3 reads CASSLPRGELFF. The CDR3 nucleotides read TGTGCCAGCAGCTTACCTCGCGGGGAGCTGTTTTTT. The chain uses TRBV7-3 and TRBJ2-2, with unresolved D. This CDR3 is built from 12 residues. V gave up 2 bases and J gave up 7 bases, with 5 bases separating them. The germline gives CDR1 SGHTA, CDR2 FQGTGA.